This is a list of T cell receptor beta chains from one sample in a study of cytotoxic CD8 clonotypes in ibrutinib-treated CLL. Sequencing used immunoSEQ multiplex PCR; TCRdb keeps in-frame clones, though not all of them. There are 330,000 or so clones in the sample; roughly two thirds occur only once, and about 5.9% lies in the top ten. This specimen was PBMCs, taken after 36 months of ibrutinib treatment. These receptors were taken from a human donor with chronic lymphocytic leukemia. Both conserved end residues are part of each CDR3. Fields, in order: V gene, J gene, D gene, clone size, CDR3 DNA, CDR3 protein. The D gene is left open where the match is weak. Expanded clones get a size class; other rows say once, few or many, or leave the size out.

TRBV7-2	TRBJ2-1	.	.	TGTGCCAGCAGCTTAGGAGTAACCCCCTCTTACAATGAGCAGTTCTTC	CASSLGVTPSYNEQFF
TRBV4-1	TRBJ1-5	.	few	TGCGCCAGCAGCCCCTGGAGTGGGGATCAGCCCCAGCATTTT	CASSPWSGDQPQHF
TRBV27	TRBJ2-5	.	.	TGTGCCAGCAGTTTCTCGCCCGGCCCTCCAGAGACCCAGTACTTC	CASSFSPGPPETQYF
TRBV19	TRBJ1-2	.	.	TGTGCCAGTAGTATTACAGCGGACTACATATATGGCTACACCTTC	CASSITADYIYGYTF
TRBV7-3	TRBJ2-1	TRBD2	.	TGTGCCAGCAGCCGTAGCGGGGGGACCCTCAATGAGCAGTTCTTC	CASSRSGGTLNEQFF
TRBV5-6	TRBJ2-7	.	.	TGTGCCAGCAGCTTCTCTGGGGATAGTTTCGAGCAGTACTTC	CASSFSGDSFEQYF
TRBV5-4	TRBJ2-7	TRBD2	.	TGTGCCAGCAGCCCCCGGGGACTAGCGGGGCCCTACGAGCAGTACTTC	CASSPRGLAGPYEQYF
TRBV4-1	TRBJ2-7	TRBD2	few	TGCGCCAGCAGCCGAACTAGCGAGCTCGAGCAGTACTTC	CASSRTSELEQYF
TRBV19	TRBJ2-5	.	.	TGTGCCAGTAGTCGGCGGGGCCCATCCCCGCTACAAGAGACCCAGTACTTC	CASSRRGPSPLQETQYF
TRBV5-6	TRBJ2-7	.	.	TGTGCCAGCAGCTTCCCCAGGGGGGACTACGAGCAGTACTTC	CASSFPRGDYEQYF
TRBV2	TRBJ1-2	TRBD1	once	TGTGCCAGCAGGGAGGACAGGCTACTATTCTATGGCTACACCTTC	CASREDRLLFYGYTF
TRBV10-3	TRBJ2-2	.	.	TGTGCCATCAGTGAGTCAGCACCTACCGGGGAGCTGTTTTTT	CAISESAPTGELFF
TRBV4-1	TRBJ1-1	.	few	TGCGCCAGCAGCCAAGATCGGGGCACGAACACTGAAGCTTTCTTT	CASSQDRGTNTEAFF
TRBV5-1	TRBJ1-2	.	.	TGCGCCAGCAGCTGGCCGGGGGCATCCTATGGCTACACCTTC	CASSWPGASYGYTF
TRBV7-9	TRBJ2-3	.	.	TGTGCCAGCACCCTATGGCGGTTTAAGGGAGATACGCAGTATTTT	CASTLWRFKGDTQYF
TRBV18	TRBJ2-6	.	few	TGTGCCAGCTCACGACAGGGGGCCAACGTCCTGACTTTC	CASSRQGANVLTF
TRBV21-1	TRBJ2-4	.	.	TGTGCCAGCAGCAAAGACAGGGCAGGGGGCTCCAAAAACATTCAGTACTTC	CASSKDRAGGSKNIQYF
TRBV29-1	TRBJ1-4	.	.	TGCAGCGTGAGGGGCACGGGGGAAAAACTGTTTTTT	CSVRGTGEKLFF
TRBV28	TRBJ1-5	.	.	TGTGCCAGCAGTTTCTTAGGCAGGCAACATCAGCCCCAGCATTTT	CASSFLGRQHQPQHF
TRBV7-9	TRBJ1-3	TRBD1	.	TGTGCCAGCAGTAACACCGGGACAGCTTTCTCTGGAAACACCATATATTTT	CASSNTGTAFSGNTIYF
TRBV6-5	TRBJ2-7	.	few	TGTGCCAGCACCTCAGGACGGGAGCAGAACTTC	CASTSGREQNF
TRBV28	TRBJ1-4	.	.	TGTGCCAGCAGCGTCGCCGGGGTTGGGGAAAAACTGTTTTTT	CASSVAGVGEKLFF
TRBV25-1	TRBJ2-7	.	.	TGTGCCAGCAGGCCCGCAGGCCTTAAAGTCGAGCAGTACTTC	CASRPAGLKVEQYF
TRBV5-6	TRBJ2-1	TRBD2	.	TGTGCCAGCAGCCCGGGACTAGTTAGGAATGAGCAGTTCTTC	CASSPGLVRNEQFF
TRBV9	TRBJ2-1	TRBD2	.	TGTGCCAGCAGCGTAGAGGGAAGGAGACTAGCGGGAGCAAGCTCCTACAATGAGCAGTTCTTC	CASSVEGRRLAGASSYNEQFF
TRBV7-8	TRBJ2-2	.	few	TGTGCCAGCAGCCTAGACCTCTCCGGGGAGCTGTTTTTT	CASSLDLSGELFF
TRBV7-2	TRBJ2-5	.	.	TGTGCCAGCAGCCCTTCTAGGTTCCAAGAGACCCAGTACTTC	CASSPSRFQETQYF
TRBV6-5	TRBJ2-7	.	few	TGTGCCAGCAGCCCCGGGCGGTGGTACGAGCAGTACTTC	CASSPGRWYEQYF
TRBV4-1	TRBJ1-2	.	.	TGCGCCAGCAGCCAAGATTACGACAGCTATAACTATGGCTACACCTTC	CASSQDYDSYNYGYTF
TRBV9	TRBJ2-7	.	.	TGTGCCAGCAGCTCGGGACCGCTGTCCTACGAGCAGTACTTC	CASSSGPLSYEQYF
TRBV4-3	TRBJ2-7	TRBD2	.	TGCGCCAGCAGCCAAGATCCTCGGGAGGGCCTGGTAGAGCAGTACTTC	CASSQDPREGLVEQYF
TRBV29-1	TRBJ1-2	.	few	TGCGCAGCGTTCTCCGGAGGGGGAGGCTACACCTTC	CAAFSGGGGYTF
TRBV18	TRBJ2-2	TRBD1	.	TGTGCCAGCCGACGGACAGGGGGGGACACCGGGGAGCTGTTTTTT	CASRRTGGDTGELFF
TRBV9	TRBJ2-3	.	.	TGTGCCAGCAGTCCCTTTAGCACAGATACGCAGTATTTT	CASSPFSTDTQYF
TRBV15	TRBJ2-7	TRBD2	.	TGTGCCACCAGCAGAGATGCTCTAGCGGGAACCTACGAGCAGTACTTC	CATSRDALAGTYEQYF
TRBV11-2	TRBJ2-4	TRBD1	few	TGTGCCAGCAGCTTACTAGGGGGCGCGAGAGCCAAAAACATTCAGTACTTC	CASSLLGGARAKNIQYF
TRBV9	TRBJ2-1	.	.	TGTGCCAGCAACCGGCCTAGAGGGGAGAACAATGAGCAGTTCTTC	CASNRPRGENNEQFF
TRBV4-1	TRBJ1-2	TRBD1	.	TGCGCCAGCAGCCAAGAAAGGGCAAGACAGGGGGCCTACTATGGCTACACCTTC	CASSQERARQGAYYGYTF
TRBV6-5	TRBJ1-2	TRBD1	.	TGTGCCAGCAGCCCCTACGACAGGGACCACTATGGCTACACCTTC	CASSPYDRDHYGYTF
TRBV5-1	TRBJ2-5	.	.	TGCGCCAGCAGCCAGGTCCGTAGCGCAGAGTACCAAGAGACCCAGTACTTC	CASSQVRSAEYQETQYF
TRBV4-3	TRBJ2-2	.	.	TGCGCCAGCAGCCAAGATCGGACGGGCACCGGGGAGCTGTTTTTT	CASSQDRTGTGELFF
TRBV7-8	TRBJ2-5	.	.	TGTGCCAGCAGCCTCCCCAGGGGCCGGGGGGAGACCCAGTACTTC	CASSLPRGRGETQYF
TRBV15	TRBJ2-5	TRBD1	.	TGTGCCACCAGTCGGGCAGGGGGAGAGACCCAGTACTTC	CATSRAGGETQYF
TRBV7-9	TRBJ1-2	TRBD1	.	TGTGCCAGCAGCTTAAATCCAGGGGGCTTCTATGGCTACACCTTC	CASSLNPGGFYGYTF
TRBV6-1	TRBJ2-7	TRBD1	.	TGTGCCAGCAGTGAAGGCTGGACAGGGTGGGAGCAGTACTTC	CASSEGWTGWEQYF
TRBV2	TRBJ2-1	.	.	TGTGCCAGCAGTGTGGGCTGGCAAGTGGGTAATGAGCAGTTCTTC	CASSVGWQVGNEQFF
TRBV5-1	TRBJ2-1	TRBD1	once	TGCGCCAGCAGTTTTGCTTTGGGGACAGGCGGTAATGAGCAGTTCTTC	CASSFALGTGGNEQFF
TRBV28	TRBJ1-2	TRBD1	.	TGTGCCAGCAGCCGTGACAGGGGGCGTAACTATGGCTACACCTTC	CASSRDRGRNYGYTF
TRBV7-2	TRBJ2-3	.	.	TGTGCCAGCAGCTTATTTAGCACAGATACGCAGTATTTT	CASSLFSTDTQYF
TRBV28	TRBJ1-5	.	.	TGTGCCAGCAGGTACATCAGGGCGGGGGATCAGCCCCAGCATTTT	CASRYIRAGDQPQHF
TRBV6-6	TRBJ1-1	.	.	TGTGCCAGCAGTTACGGGGCTTCTGAAGCTTTCTTT	CASSYGASEAFF